Presented here are 28 T cell receptor beta chains from one specimen sequenced in a study of blood T cell repertoires in COVID-19. The protocol was immunoSEQ multiplex PCR, while the TCRdb copy is restricted to in-frame clones and leaves out a portion. The profile covers a few hundred thousand clones, with about 88% appearing a single time and more than 7.5% taken by the ten largest. The material sequenced was PBMCs or T cells enriched from blood (not recorded which). Receptors were obtained from an older woman who had recovered from COVID-19.

The gene calls are TRBV11-2 and TRBJ1-4; D gene ambiguous. CDR1 and CDR2 (germline): SGHAT, FQNNGV. Trimming shortened V by 7 bases and J by 8 bases, and 17 bases separated the two germline ends. The CDR3 is 14 residues long. The CDR3 DNA is TGTGCCAGCAACCCGTCGGCAGCGACGGAAAAACTGTTTTTT. This translates into CASNPSAATEKLFF.

The V call is TRBV19, the J call TRBJ2-4, with TRBD1 as a possible D gene (5 bases). This CDR3 spans 14 amino acids. In germline, CDR1 is LNHDA, CDR2 SQIVND (reference sequence). V was pared by 2 bases and J by 6 bases, with 11 bases between. The DNA for the CDR3 is TGTGCCAGTAGTATATCCCAAGACAGAAACATTCAGTACTTC. It translates to CASSISQDRNIQYF.

Worth noting for this clone: Distinct nucleotide sequences in the sample also encode this CDR3. The chain combines TRBV5-1 with TRBJ1-1; D gene uncertain. The CDR3 contains 14 residues. V gave up 0 bases and J gave up 0 bases, with 6 bases separating them. The germline gives CDR1 SGHRS, CDR2 YFSETQ. This CDR3 is CASSLGTVNTEAFF. The CDR3 DNA sequence: TGCGCCAGCAGCTTGGGAACGGTGAACACTGAAGCTTTCTTT. Full variable domain (missing parts from reference TRBV5-1 and TRBJ1-1): KAGVTQTPRYLIKTRGQQVTLSCSPISGHRSVSWYQQTPGQGLQFLFEYFSETQRNKGNFPGRFSGRQFSNSRSEMNVSTLELGDSALYLCASSLGTVNTEAFFGQGTRLTVV.

V is TRBV2 and J is TRBJ2-7; 7 positions agree with TRBD1. The germline CDR1 and CDR2 sequences are SNHLY and FYNNEI. The ends lost 1 base at V and 3 bases at J; junction bases unmatched: 9. The CDR3 has 16 amino acids. The CDR3 region is CASSEGPGQPLYEQYF. The CDR3 nucleotides read TGTGCCAGCAGTGAAGGACCGGGACAGCCCCTCTACGAGCAGTACTTC.

About this clone: Other DNA sequences in this sample translate to the same CDR3. The V and J genes are TRBV19 and TRBJ1-1; a weak D match, TRBD1 (6 bases). The V end was cut by 0 bases, the J end by 5 bases, with 7 bases between. The germline CDR1 and CDR2 sequences are LNHDA and SQIVND (reference sequence). The CDR3 contains 13 residues. The CDR3 reads CASSIDRGTEAFF. In DNA, the CDR3 is TGTGCCAGTAGTATAGACAGGGGAACTGAAGCTTTCTTT.

A single count supports this clone. The CDR3 loop reads CASSLVPGYGETQYF. In DNA, the CDR3 is TGCGCCAGCAGCTTGGTCCCAGGGTACGGGGAGACCCAGTACTTC. The chain uses TRBV5-1 and TRBJ2-5, with a tentative D call TRBD1 (5 bases). CDR1 is SGHRS, CDR2 YFSETQ, per germline. Trimming removed 0 bases at V and 5 bases at J, with 14 bases between. CDR3 length equals 15 residues. The full variable domain, its missing parts supplied by reference TRBV5-1 and TRBJ2-5, is KAGVTQTPRYLIKTRGQQVTLSCSPISGHRSVSWYQQTPGQGLQFLFEYFSETQRNKGNFPGRFSGRQFSNSRSEMNVSTLELGDSALYLCASSLVPGYGETQYFGPGTRLLVL.

This chain joins TRBV15 and TRBJ2-5; 9 nucleotides agree with TRBD1. J gave up 5 bases and V 7 bases, and 11 bases lay outside the gene matches. CDR3 size: 15 residues. Germline CDR1 is LNHNV and CDR2 is YYDKDF (reference sequence). CDR3: CATTTRTGGRETQYF. In DNA form, the CDR3 reads TGTGCCACCACCACGAGAACAGGGGGCCGGGAGACCCAGTACTTC.

This chain joins TRBV10-3 and TRBJ2-1; 8 bases agree with TRBD1. This CDR3 contains 15 residues. Germline V lookup: CDR1 ENHRY, CDR2 SYGVKD. V shed 7 bases, J shed 6 bases, and the junction held 11 bases outside the gene matches. The CDR3 reads CAITSDRDVGNEQFF. The CDR3, as DNA: TGTGCCATCACCTCGGACAGGGATGTAGGCAATGAGCAGTTCTTC.

This clone was seen once. Given a much more abundant clone one base away, this may be a read error. V is TRBV7-2 and J is TRBJ1-1; TRBD1 is a possible D gene (5 bases). CDR1 is SGHTA and CDR2 is FQGNSA in the germline V gene. V lost 1 base, J lost 1 base, and 7 bases lay in between. This CDR3 has 14 residues. The CDR3 is CASSLVGGNTEAFF. The DNA of the CDR3 is TGTGCCAGCAGCTTAGTGGGGGGGAACACTGAAGCTTTCTTT.

The chain combines TRBV9 with TRBJ1-3, with D unclear. The germline V gene has CDR1 SGDLS and CDR2 YYNGEE. CDR3 size: 12 residues. V dropped 5 bases and J dropped 4 bases, with 7 bases sitting between them. CDR3 amino acids: CASRSNGNTIYF. In DNA form, the CDR3 reads TGTGCCAGCAGATCTAACGGAAACACCATATATTTT.

This clone was seen a handful of times. The rearrangement uses TRBV9 and TRBJ2-6; the D gene is possibly TRBD1 (5 bases). Germline CDR1 is SGDLS and CDR2 is YYNGEE. The CDR3 length is 16 residues. The V end lost 4 bases, the J end lost 0 bases, and 11 bases lay between the germline ends. The CDR3: CASSSTVISGANVLTF. In DNA, the CDR3 is TGTGCCAGCAGCTCGACAGTGATCTCTGGGGCCAACGTCCTGACTTTC. Looking up the rest from reference TRBV9 and TRBJ2-6 gives the full variable domain: DSGVTQTPKHLITATGQRVTLRCSPRSGDLSVYWYQQSLDQGLQFLIQYYNGEERAKGNILERFSAQQFPDLHSELNLSSLELGDSALYFCASSSTVISGANVLTFGAGSRLTVL.

The chain links TRBV2 to TRBJ1-1, with unresolved D. The germline gives CDR1 SNHLY, CDR2 FYNNEI. The CDR3 length is 12 residues. The ends were cut back, 1 base at V and 6 bases at J, with 6 bases in the middle. CDR3 DNA sequence: TGTGCCAGCAGTGAAGTAGACTCTGAAGCTTTCTTT. Translated: CASSEVDSEAFF.

The chain is built from TRBV7-2 and TRBJ2-5; 10 bases match TRBD2. This CDR3 contains 16 residues. Unmatched junction bases numbered 9, after V lost 1 base and J lost 7 bases. Germline CDR1 SGHTA, CDR2 FQGNSA. CDR3 protein: CASSLVSGGARGTQYF. The CDR3 nucleotides are TGTGCCAGCAGCTTAGTAAGCGGGGGGGCTCGGGGGACCCAGTACTTC.

The chain joins TRBV4-1 to TRBJ2-7, with 7 bases that match TRBD2. CDR3 length equals 16 residues. CDR1 is MGHRA, CDR2 YSYEKL, per germline. V was pared by 4 bases and J by 2 bases, with 11 bases of the junction left unmatched. The CDR3: CASSRLGRGNTYEQYF. DNA of the CDR3: TGCGCCAGCAGCCGCCTTGGGCGGGGGAATACCTACGAGCAGTACTTC.

This CDR3 reads CSVGASRAGYEQYF. For the CDR3, the DNA is TGCAGCGTTGGAGCCTCCAGGGCCGGGTACGAGCAGTACTTC. The chain links TRBV29-1 to TRBJ2-7, with D tentatively TRBD1 (5 bases). This CDR3 comprises 14 residues. CDR1 and CDR2 (germline): SQVTM, ANQGSEA. V lost 4 bases to trimming and J lost 4 bases, with 17 bases between them.

In this sample, this clone turned up once. The J gene is TRBJ1-1, the V gene TRBV20-1, with D uncertain. Germline assignment: CDR1 DFQATT and CDR2 SNEGSKA (reference sequence). CDR3 size: 13 residues. The ends were cut back, 3 bases at V and 4 bases at J, with 12 bases in the middle. As DNA, the CDR3 is TGCAGTGCTAGTCTACTGAGTGGCACTGAAGCTTTCTTT. Amino acid sequence: CSASLLSGTEAFF.

Written as DNA, the CDR3 is TGTGCCAGCAGCTTGCAGGCTTTGGGTCAGCCCCAGCATTTT. Translation gives CASSLQALGQPQHF. This chain uses TRBV5-6 with TRBJ1-5; D gene uncertain. V was shortened by 1 base and J by 6 bases, with 11 bases between the two germline ends. CDR3 length equals 14 residues. CDR1 is SGHDT and CDR2 is YYEEEE in the germline V gene.

The DNA of the CDR3 is TGTGCCAGCAGTCGATCGGGTATCGCGAACACCGGGGAGCTGTTTTTT. It translates to CASSRSGIANTGELFF. The chain couples TRBV2 to TRBJ2-2; D is undetermined. The CDR3 loop spans 16 amino acids. Trimming removed 5 bases from V and 0 bases from J, with 13 bases in between. Germline CDR1 is SNHLY and CDR2 is FYNNEI.

This clone came up once. The genes are TRBV5-1 and TRBJ2-7, with D perhaps matching TRBD2 (5 bases). Germline V gene lookup returns CDR1 SGHRS and CDR2 YFSETQ. This CDR3 is built from 13 residues. The V and J ends lost 4 bases and 1 base respectively, with 9 bases between them. CDR3 sequence (DNA): TGCGCCAGCAGCGGGAGCTTATCCTACGAGCAGTACTTC. Protein: CASSGSLSYEQYF. Combining the CDR3 with reference TRBV5-1 and TRBJ2-7 gives the whole variable domain KAGVTQTPRYLIKTRGQQVTLSCSPISGHRSVSWYQQTPGQGLQFLFEYFSETQRNKGNFPGRFSGRQFSNSRSEMNVSTLELGDSALYLCASSGSLSYEQYFGPGTRLTVT.

The chain couples TRBV5-6 to TRBJ1-4, with 8 bases fitting TRBD1. The germline CDR1 and CDR2 sequences are SGHDT and YYEEEE. With 0 bases clipped from V and 8 bases from J, the junction kept 6 bases outside the gene matches. CDR3 length: 15 amino acids. The CDR3 DNA reads TGTGCCAGCAGCTTGGCCGGGACAGGCTCCGAAAAACTGTTTTTT. Amino acid sequence: CASSLAGTGSEKLFF.

DNA of the CDR3: TGTGCCAGCAGCGCTTTTGGGGGGGAGACCCAGTACTTC. It is translated as CASSAFGGETQYF. This rearrangement joins TRBV9 to TRBJ2-5, with a tentative D call TRBD2 (6 bases). The CDR3 has 13 residues. The V gene lost 3 bases and the J gene lost 5 bases, with 11 bases spanning the gap. CDR1 is SGDLS, CDR2 YYNGEE, per germline.

The chain recombines TRBV6-5 with TRBJ2-3, with D tentatively TRBD2 (5 bases). Germline loops: CDR1 MNHEY, CDR2 SVGAGI. This CDR3 comprises 15 residues. V was shortened by 1 base and J by 3 bases, with 11 bases between the two germline ends. In DNA form, the CDR3 reads TGTGCCAGCAGTTACTGGGCGGGTGAGACAGATACGCAGTATTTT. Encoded protein: CASSYWAGETDTQYF.

The rearrangement joins TRBV5-1 to TRBJ1-4, with a possible D match to TRBD1 (5 bases). Germline CDR1 SGHRS, CDR2 YFSETQ. CDR3 size: 13 residues. V was pared by 2 bases and J by 6 bases, with 8 bases between. CDR3 in DNA: TGCGCCAGCAGCTTCGGGACTGATGAAAAACTGTTTTTT. It yields the protein CASSFGTDEKLFF. Full variable domain (outside the CDR3, taken from reference TRBV5-1 and TRBJ1-4): KAGVTQTPRYLIKTRGQQVTLSCSPISGHRSVSWYQQTPGQGLQFLFEYFSETQRNKGNFPGRFSGRQFSNSRSEMNVSTLELGDSALYLCASSFGTDEKLFFGSGTQLSVL.

The chain has TRBV3-1 (or the pseudogene TRBV3-2) and TRBJ1-3; TRBD1 aligns across 9 bases. Germline CDR1 LGHDT, CDR2 YNNKEL (reference sequence). V shed 4 bases, J shed 2 bases, and the junction held 6 bases outside the gene matches. The length of the CDR3 is 16 residues. The chain's CDR3 is CASSPGQGKTGNTIYF. CDR3 bases: TGTGCCAGCAGCCCAGGACAGGGGAAAACTGGAAACACCATATATTTT.

V and J are TRBV12-5 and TRBJ2-1, with D maybe TRBD2 (5 bases). The CDR3 is 16 residues long. Germline V gene sequence: CDR1 LGHNT, CDR2 FRNRAP. V lost 4 bases and J 8 bases, leaving 21 bases between the germline ends. CDR3 protein: CASGSRGGGWVDEQFF. As DNA, the CDR3 is TGTGCTAGTGGTTCTCGGGGTGGCGGGTGGGTCGATGAGCAGTTCTTC.

This chain uses TRBV2 with TRBJ1-1; unclear D gene. The CDR3 is made up of 12 amino acids. With 2 bases removed from V and 1 base from J, the gap between germline ends came to 2 bases. Germline-derived CDR1 and CDR2 are SNHLY and FYNNEI. The CDR3 DNA follows: TGTGCCAGCAGTGAACAGAACACTGAAGCTTTCTTT. Translation gives CASSEQNTEAFF.

This sequence joins TRBV4-1 and TRBJ2-1; D remains ambiguous. V gave up 1 base and J gave up 10 bases, with 8 bases separating them. From germline, CDR1 is MGHRA and CDR2 YSYEKL. The CDR3 has 12 amino acids. The CDR3 loop is CASSQGSGEQFF. CDR3 DNA: TGCGCCAGCAGCCAAGGATCAGGAGAGCAGTTCTTC.

V is TRBV5-1 and J is TRBJ2-3; no clear D. Germline CDR1 SGHRS, CDR2 YFSETQ. This CDR3 is 13 amino acids long. The germline V and J ends were trimmed by 5 bases and 6 bases, with 13 bases remaining between them. Written as DNA, the CDR3 is TGCGCCAGCAGATCGGTCCTAGTTGATACGCAGTATTTT. Protein sequence: CASRSVLVDTQYF.